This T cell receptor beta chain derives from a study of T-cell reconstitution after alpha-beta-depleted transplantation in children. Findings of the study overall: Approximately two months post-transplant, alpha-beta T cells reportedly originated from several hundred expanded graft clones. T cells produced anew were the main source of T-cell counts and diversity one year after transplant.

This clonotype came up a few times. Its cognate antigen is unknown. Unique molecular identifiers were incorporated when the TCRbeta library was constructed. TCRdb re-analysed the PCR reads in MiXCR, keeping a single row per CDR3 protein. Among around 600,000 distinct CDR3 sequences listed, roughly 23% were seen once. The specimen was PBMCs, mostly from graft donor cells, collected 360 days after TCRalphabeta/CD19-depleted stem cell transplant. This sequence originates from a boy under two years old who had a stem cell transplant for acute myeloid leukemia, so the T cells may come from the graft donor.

The chain's CDR3 is CSASPDSRLAFF. The CDR3 coding sequence is TGCAGTGCTAGTCCGGACAGCCGGCTGGCTTTCTTT. This chain uses TRBV20-1 with TRBJ1-1; weak D call: TRBD1 (6 bases). In germline, CDR1 is DFQATT, CDR2 SNEGSKA (reference sequence). The CDR3 loop spans 12 amino acids. Trimming pared 3 bases from V and 11 bases from J, leaving 16 bases between.